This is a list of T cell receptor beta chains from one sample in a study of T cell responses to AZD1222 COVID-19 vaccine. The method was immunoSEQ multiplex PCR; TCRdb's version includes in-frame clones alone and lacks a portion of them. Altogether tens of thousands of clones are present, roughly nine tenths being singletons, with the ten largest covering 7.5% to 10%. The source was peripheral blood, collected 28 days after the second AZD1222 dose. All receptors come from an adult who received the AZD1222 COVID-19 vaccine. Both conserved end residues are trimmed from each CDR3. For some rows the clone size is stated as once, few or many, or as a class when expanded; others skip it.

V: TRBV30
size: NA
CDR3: AWSVEGWAGELF

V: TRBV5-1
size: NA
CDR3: ASSLLSMNTEAF

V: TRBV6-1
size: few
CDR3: ASSASGTSRVDQPQH

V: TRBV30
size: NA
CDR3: AWTRDRYYGYT

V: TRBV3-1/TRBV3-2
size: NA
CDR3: ASSLPRPGLYNEQF

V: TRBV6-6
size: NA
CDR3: ASKDRGSYEQY

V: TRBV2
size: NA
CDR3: ASSRDRGPQETQY

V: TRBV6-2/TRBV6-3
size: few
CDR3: ASSNGGALGKRY

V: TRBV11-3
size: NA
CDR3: ASSSEGRGGDYGYT

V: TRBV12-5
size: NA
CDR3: ASALQGVMNTEAF

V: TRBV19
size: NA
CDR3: ASSDQGVSPTGELF

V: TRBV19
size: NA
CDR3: ASSIDGARETDTQY

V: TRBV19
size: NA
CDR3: ASKGTKARAF

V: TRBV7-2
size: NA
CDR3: ASSFELF

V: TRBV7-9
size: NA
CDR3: ASSFPGTGNEKLF

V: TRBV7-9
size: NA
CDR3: ASSLTGLGKNTEAF

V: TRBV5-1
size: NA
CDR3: ASSLSSYNEQF

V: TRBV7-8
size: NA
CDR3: ASSPPLVSREQY

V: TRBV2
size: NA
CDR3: ASSVEGLNQPQH

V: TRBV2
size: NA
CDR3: ASSEGEWRD

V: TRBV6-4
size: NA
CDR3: ASSDSGDYGYT

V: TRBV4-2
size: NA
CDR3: ASSLDPRGDDEQY

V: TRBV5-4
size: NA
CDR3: ASSLIGQSYEQY

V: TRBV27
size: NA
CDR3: ATNAGGATMNTEAF

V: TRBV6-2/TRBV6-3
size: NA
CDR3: ASSLEITYEQY

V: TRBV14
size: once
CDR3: ASSPGAVANYGYT

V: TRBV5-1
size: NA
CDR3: ASSGTLGPPPQETQY

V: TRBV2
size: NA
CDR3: ASDLGTSYNEQF

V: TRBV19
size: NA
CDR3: ASSIGAGFHT

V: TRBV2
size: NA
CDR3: ASSVEQGSGPLH

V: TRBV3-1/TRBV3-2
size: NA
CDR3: ASSQDTPEAF

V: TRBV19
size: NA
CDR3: ASSNQGPGEKLF

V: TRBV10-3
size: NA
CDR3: AISEGRGETQY

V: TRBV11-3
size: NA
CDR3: ASSPGPRDTIY

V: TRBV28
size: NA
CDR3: ASSVFLTGELF

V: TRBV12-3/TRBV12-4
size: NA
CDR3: ASSPQVPNEQF

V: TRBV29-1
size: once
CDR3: SVESGSMGNEQF

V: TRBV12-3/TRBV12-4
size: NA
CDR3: ASSSRQGEAF

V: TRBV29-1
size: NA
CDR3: SVDTSGGAQETQY

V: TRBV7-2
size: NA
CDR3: ASSLVGGYQETQY

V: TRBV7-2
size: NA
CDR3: ASSLEGLNTEAF

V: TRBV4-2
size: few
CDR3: ASSQVGTRDHQPQH

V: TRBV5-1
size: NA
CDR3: ASSTGLDTGELF

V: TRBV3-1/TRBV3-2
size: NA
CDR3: ASSQERVSGTGGAGETQY

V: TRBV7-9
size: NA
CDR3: ASSLGVGNTEAF

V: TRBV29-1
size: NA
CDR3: SVSGQGGPYEQY

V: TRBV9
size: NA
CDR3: ASSVGWADTQY

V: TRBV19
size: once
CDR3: ASSPAGRNTEAF

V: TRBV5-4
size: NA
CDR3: ASSFPGEETQY

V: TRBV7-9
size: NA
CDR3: ASSRPDPPEKLF

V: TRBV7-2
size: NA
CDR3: ASSLTGVRTEAF